The clone carrying this T cell receptor beta chain is labeled medium-sized. Its antigen is as yet unknown. TCRdb re-called the 5' RACE reads with MiXCR, one entry per CDR3 protein. The sample includes about 9,900 distinct CDR3 sequences, 6.3% seen only once; the top ten take roughly 6.9%. This record comes from a study of spatial heterogeneity in lung cancer. Study-wide results and limits: Tumoral mutation counts were tracked by counts of expanded intratumoral alpha and beta TCRs.

V gave up 3 bases and J gave up 3 bases; unmatched junction bases: 11. This CDR3 has 15 residues. CDR1 and CDR2 from the germline V gene are DFQATT and SNEGSKA (reference sequence). Time point reported: sample taken at primary tumor resection. Without sorting, whole RNA was sequenced from tumor, nontumor lung or frozen PBMC. The sequence was obtained from a female donor with early-stage non-small cell lung cancer. Sequences were derived from lung tumor tissue, sampled at surgery. The chain recombines TRBV20-1 with TRBJ2-7; TRBD1 aligns across 7 bases. For the CDR3, the DNA is TGCAGTGCTAGTGAACTTAGGGGACAGATCTACGAGCAGTACTTC. Translation: CSASELRGQIYEQYF.